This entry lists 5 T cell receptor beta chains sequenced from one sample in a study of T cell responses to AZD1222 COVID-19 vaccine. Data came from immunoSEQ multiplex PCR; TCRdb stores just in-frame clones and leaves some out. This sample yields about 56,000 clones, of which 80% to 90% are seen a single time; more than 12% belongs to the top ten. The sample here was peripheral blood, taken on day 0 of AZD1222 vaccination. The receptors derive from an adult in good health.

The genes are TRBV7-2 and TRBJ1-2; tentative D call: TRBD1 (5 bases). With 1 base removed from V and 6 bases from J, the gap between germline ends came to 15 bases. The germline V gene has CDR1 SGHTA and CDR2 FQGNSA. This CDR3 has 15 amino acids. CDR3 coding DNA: TGTGCCAGCAGCTTAGTAGAGCAGGGTGGGAATGGCTACACCTTC. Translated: CASSLVEQGGNGYTF.

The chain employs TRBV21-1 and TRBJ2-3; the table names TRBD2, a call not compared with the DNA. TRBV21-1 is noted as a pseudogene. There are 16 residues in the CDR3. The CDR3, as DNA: TGTGCCAGCAGCAACAGGTCGCGGGGGGGCCTCGATACGCAGTATTTT. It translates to CASSNRSRGGLDTQYF.

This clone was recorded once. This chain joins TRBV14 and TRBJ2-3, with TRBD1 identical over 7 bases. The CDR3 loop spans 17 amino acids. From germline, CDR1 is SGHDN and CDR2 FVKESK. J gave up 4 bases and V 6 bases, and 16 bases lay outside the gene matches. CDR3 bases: TGTGCCAGCAGACCGGGGATTCCGACAGGGCTTTCAGATACGCAGTATTTT. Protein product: CASRPGIPTGLSDTQYF.

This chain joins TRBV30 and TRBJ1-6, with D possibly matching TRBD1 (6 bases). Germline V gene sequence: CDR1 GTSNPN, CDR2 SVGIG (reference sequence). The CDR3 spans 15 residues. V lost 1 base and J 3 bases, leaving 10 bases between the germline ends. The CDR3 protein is CAWSGRGFYNSPLHF. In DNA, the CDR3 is TGTGCCTGGAGTGGCAGGGGATTCTATAATTCACCCCTCCACTTT. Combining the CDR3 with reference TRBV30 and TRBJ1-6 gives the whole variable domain SQTIHQWPATLVQPVGSPLSLECTVEGTSNPNLYWYRQAAGRGLQLLFYSVGIGQISSEVPQNLSASRPQDRQFILSSKKLLLSDSGFYLCAWSGRGFYNSPLHFGNGTRLTVT.

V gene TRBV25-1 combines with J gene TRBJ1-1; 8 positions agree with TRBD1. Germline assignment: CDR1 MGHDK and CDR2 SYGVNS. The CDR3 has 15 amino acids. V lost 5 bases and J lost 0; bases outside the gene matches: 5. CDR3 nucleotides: TGTGCCAGCAGTTTAGGACAGGGCTTGAACACTGAAGCTTTCTTT. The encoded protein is CASSLGQGLNTEAFF.